The present entry profiles one TCR beta chain with its context. These data come from a study of T cells in Graves' hyperthyroidism and ophthalmopathy. Per the germline V gene, CDR1 is SGHTA and CDR2 is FQGTGA. Trimming at V came to 2 bases and at J to 9 bases, leaving 4 bases not matched to a gene. The CDR3 is made up of 14 amino acids. Amplification of TCR beta CDR3 regions was performed using RNA transcripts as template. HTBI primers were used for first-round RT-PCR of the TCR CDR3. TCRdb redid the calling of the multiplex PCR reads with MiXCR, one entry per CDR3 protein. The sample shows about half a million distinct CDR3 sequences, just under 20% of them seen only once.

Material for sequencing was blood. The receptor was derived from a middle-aged man with Graves' ophthalmopathy. This chain joins TRBV7-3 and TRBJ1-6, with 7 positions matching TRBD1. Written as DNA, the CDR3 is TGTGCCAGCAGCTTACAAGGGGGCGGTTCACCCCTCCACTTT. Translation gives CASSLQGGGSPLHF.